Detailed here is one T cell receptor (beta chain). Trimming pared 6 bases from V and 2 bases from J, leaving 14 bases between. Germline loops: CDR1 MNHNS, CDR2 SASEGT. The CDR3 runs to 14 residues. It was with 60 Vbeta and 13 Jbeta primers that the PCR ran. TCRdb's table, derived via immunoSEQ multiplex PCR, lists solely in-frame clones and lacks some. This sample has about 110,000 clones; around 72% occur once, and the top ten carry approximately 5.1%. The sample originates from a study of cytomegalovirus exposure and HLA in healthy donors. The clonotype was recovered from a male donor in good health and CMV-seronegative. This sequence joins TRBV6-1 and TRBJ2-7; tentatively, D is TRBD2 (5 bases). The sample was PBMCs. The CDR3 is CASRKEDPPYEQYF. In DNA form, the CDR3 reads TGTGCCAGCAGGAAGGAGGACCCACCCTACGAGCAGTACTTC.